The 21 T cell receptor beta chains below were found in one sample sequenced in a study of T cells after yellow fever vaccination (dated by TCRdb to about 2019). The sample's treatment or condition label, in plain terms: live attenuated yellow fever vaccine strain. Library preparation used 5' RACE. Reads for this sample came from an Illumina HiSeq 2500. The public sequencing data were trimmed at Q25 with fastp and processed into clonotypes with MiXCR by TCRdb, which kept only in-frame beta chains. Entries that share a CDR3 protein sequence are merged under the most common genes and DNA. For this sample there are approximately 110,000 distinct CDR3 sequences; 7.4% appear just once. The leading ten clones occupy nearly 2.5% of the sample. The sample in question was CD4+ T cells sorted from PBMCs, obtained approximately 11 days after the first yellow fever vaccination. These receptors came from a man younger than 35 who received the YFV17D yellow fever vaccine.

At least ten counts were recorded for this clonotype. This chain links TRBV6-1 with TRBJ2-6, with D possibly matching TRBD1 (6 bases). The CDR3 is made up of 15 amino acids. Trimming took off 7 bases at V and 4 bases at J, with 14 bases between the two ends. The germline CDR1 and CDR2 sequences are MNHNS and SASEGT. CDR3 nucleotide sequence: TGTGCCAGCAAGGGACACCCCAGGGGGGCCAACGTCCTGACTTTC. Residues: CASKGHPRGANVLTF.

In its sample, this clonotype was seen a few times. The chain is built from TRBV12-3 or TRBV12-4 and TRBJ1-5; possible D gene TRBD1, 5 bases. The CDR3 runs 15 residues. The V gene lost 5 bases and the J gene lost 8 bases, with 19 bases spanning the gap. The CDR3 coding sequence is TGTGCCAGCAGTGGGCCTCCCGGGACGGCGAAGCCCCAGCATTTT. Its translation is CASSGPPGTAKPQHF.

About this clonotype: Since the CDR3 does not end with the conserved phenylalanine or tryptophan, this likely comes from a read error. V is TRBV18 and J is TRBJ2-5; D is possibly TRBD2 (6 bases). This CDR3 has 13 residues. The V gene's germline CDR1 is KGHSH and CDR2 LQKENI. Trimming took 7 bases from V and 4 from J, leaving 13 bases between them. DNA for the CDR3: TGTGCCAGCTGTCCACGAGCGGGAGAGACCCAGTACCTC. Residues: CASCPRAGETQYL.

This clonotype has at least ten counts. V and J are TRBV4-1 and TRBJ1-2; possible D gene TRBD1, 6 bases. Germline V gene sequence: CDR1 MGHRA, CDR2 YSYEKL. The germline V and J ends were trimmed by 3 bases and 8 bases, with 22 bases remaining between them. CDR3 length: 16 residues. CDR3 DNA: TGCGCCAGCAGCCACATACACGGTGGGGGCAGGGGAGGCTACACCTTC. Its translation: CASSHIHGGGRGGYTF.

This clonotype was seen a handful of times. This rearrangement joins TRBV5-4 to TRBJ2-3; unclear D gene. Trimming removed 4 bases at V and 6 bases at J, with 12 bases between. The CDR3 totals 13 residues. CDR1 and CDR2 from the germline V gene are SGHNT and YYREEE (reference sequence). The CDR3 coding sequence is TGTGCCAGCAGCACTCCCCAAGGGGATACGCAGTATTTT. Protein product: CASSTPQGDTQYF.

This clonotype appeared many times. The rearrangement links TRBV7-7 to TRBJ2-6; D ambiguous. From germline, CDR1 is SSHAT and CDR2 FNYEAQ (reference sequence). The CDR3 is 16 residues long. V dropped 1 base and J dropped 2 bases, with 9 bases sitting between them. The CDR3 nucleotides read TGTGCCAGCAGCTTAGAGTGGAACCCTGGGGCCAACGTCCTGACTTTC. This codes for CASSLEWNPGANVLTF.

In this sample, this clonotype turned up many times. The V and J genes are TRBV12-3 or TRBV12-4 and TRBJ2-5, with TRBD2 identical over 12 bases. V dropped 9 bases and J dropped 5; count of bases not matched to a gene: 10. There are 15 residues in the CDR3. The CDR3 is CASAPSGGAYETQYF. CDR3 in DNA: TGTGCCAGTGCCCCTAGCGGGGGGGCCTATGAGACCCAGTACTTC.

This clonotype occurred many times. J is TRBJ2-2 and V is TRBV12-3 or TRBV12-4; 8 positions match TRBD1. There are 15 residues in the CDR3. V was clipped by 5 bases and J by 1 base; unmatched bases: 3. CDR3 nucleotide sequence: TGTGCCAGCAGTCGGACAGGGCAGAACACCGGGGAGCTGTTTTTT. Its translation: CASSRTGQNTGELFF.

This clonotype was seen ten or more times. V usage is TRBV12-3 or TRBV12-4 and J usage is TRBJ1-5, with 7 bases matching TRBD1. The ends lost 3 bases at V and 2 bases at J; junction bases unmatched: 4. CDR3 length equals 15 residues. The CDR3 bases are TGTGCCAGCAGTTTCGGACAGGTGGGCAATCAGCCCCAGCATTTT. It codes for CASSFGQVGNQPQHF.

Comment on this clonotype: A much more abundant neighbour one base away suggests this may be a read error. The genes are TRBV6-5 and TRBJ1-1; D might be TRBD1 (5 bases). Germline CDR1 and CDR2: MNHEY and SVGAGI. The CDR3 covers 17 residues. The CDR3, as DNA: TGTGCCAGCACTTACGGAGGACCCCTTACTAGAGGGGCTGAAGCTTTCTTT. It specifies CASTYGGPLTRGAEAFF.

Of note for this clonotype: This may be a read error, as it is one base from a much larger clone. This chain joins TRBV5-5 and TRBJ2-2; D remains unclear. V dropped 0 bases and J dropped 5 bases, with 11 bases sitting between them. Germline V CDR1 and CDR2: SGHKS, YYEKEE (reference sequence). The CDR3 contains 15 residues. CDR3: CASSLDPRRTGELFF. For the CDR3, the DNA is TGTGCCAGCAGCTTGGATCCGAGGCGGACCGGGGAGCTGTTTTTT.

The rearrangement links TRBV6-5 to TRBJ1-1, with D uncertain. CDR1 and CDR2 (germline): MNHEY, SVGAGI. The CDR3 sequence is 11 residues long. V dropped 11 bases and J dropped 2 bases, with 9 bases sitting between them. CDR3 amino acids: CACWGNTEAFF. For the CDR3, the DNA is TGTGCCTGCTGGGGTAACACTGAAGCTTTCTTT.

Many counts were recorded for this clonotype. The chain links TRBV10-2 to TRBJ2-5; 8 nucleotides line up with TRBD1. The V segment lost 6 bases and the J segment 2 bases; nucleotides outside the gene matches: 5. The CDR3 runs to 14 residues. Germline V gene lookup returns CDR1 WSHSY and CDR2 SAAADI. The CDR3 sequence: CASSGTGAQETQYF. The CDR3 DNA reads TGCGCCAGCAGCGGGACAGGAGCACAAGAGACCCAGTACTTC.

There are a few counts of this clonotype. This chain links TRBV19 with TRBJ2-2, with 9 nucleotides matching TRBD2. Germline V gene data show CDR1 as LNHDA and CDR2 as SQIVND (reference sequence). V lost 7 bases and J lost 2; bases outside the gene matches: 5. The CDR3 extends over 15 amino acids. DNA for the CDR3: TGTGCCAGTATTCAGCGGGGGGTCAACACCGGGGAGCTGTTTTTT. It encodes CASIQRGVNTGELFF.

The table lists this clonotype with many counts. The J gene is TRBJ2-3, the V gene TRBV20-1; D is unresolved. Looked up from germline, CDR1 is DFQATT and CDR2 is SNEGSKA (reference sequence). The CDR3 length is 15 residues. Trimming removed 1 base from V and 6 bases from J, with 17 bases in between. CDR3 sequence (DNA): TGCAGTGCTAGAGTAGGTCGTAACCGCATTGATACGCAGTATTTT. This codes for CSARVGRNRIDTQYF.

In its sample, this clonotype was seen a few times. CDR3 sequence: CASSQDSGGAGEKLFF. The CDR3 DNA sequence: TGCGCCAGCAGCCAAGATTCCGGGGGCGCAGGCGAAAAACTGTTTTTT. This chain joins TRBV4-3 and TRBJ1-4; the D gene is possibly TRBD1 (6 bases). This CDR3 has 16 residues. V lost 0 bases, J lost 8 bases, and 16 bases lay in between. The V gene's germline CDR1 is LGHNA and CDR2 YSLEER.

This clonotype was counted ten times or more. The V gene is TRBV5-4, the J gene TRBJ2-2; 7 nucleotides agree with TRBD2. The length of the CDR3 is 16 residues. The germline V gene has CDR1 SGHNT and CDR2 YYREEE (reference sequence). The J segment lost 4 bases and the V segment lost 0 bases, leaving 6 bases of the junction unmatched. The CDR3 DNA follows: TGTGCCAGCAGCTTGGATAGAGGGAGGGTCACCGGGGAGCTGTTTTTT. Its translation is CASSLDRGRVTGELFF. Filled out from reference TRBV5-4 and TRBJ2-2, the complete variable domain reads ETGVTQSPTHLIKTRGQQVTLRCSSQSGHNTVSWYQQALGQGPQFIFQYYREEENGRGNFPPRFSGLQFPNYSSELNVNALELDDSALYLCASSLDRGRVTGELFFGEGSRLTVL.

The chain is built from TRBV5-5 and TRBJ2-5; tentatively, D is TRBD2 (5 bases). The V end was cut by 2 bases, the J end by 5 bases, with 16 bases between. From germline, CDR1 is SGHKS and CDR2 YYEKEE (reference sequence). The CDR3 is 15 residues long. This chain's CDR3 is CASSFMAGGGETQYF. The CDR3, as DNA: TGTGCCAGCAGCTTTATGGCGGGTGGCGGGGAGACCCAGTACTTC.

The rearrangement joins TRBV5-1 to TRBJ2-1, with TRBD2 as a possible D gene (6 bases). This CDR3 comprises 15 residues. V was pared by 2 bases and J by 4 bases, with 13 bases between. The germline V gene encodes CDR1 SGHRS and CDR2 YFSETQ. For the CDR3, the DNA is TGCGCCAGCAGCTTACCGGGAGTAACATACAATGAGCAGTTCTTC. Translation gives CASSLPGVTYNEQFF.

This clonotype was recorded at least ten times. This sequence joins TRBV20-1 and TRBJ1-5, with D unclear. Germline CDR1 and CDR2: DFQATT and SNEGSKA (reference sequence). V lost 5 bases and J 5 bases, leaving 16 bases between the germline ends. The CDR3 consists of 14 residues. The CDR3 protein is CSAHSPQRHQPQHF. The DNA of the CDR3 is TGCAGTGCTCATTCCCCACAGCGACATCAGCCCCAGCATTTT.

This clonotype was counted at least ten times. CDR3 DNA: TGTGCCAGCAGCTCCATCCGGGACAGGGGAGGCGATACGCAGTATTTT. It specifies CASSSIRDRGGDTQYF. The genes are TRBV7-6 and TRBJ2-3, with 10 bases fitting TRBD1. This CDR3 spans 16 amino acids. The junction had 10 bases not matched to a gene; V was cut back by 4 bases and J by 6 bases. The germline V gene encodes CDR1 SGHVS and CDR2 FNYEAQ.